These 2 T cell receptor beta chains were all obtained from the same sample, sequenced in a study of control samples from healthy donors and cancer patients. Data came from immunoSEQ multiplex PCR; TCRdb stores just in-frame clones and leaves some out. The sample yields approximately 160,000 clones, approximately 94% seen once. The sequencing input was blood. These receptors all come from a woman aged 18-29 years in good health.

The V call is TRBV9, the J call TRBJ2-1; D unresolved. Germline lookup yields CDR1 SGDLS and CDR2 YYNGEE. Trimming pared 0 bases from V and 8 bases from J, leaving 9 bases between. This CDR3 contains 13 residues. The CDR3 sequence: CASSVEVGYEQFF. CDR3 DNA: TGTGCCAGCAGCGTAGAGGTGGGGTATGAGCAGTTCTTC.

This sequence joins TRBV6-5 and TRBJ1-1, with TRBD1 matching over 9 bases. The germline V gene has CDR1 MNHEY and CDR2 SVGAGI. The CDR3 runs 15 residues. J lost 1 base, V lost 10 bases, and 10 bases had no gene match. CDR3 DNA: TGTGCCACCACATTCGGACAGGGGTCGAACACTGAAGCTTTCTTT. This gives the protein CATTFGQGSNTEAFF.